Each of the 20 T cell receptor beta chains below was sequenced from the same sample in a study of OX40 agonist ivuxolimab in advanced cancers. The method was immunoSEQ multiplex PCR; TCRdb's version includes in-frame clones alone and lacks a portion of them. The sample lists tens of thousands of clones, 70% to 90% seen once, with nearly 8.5% in the top ten. This sample comprised CD4+ or CD8+ T cells sorted from blood, obtained in a trial of the OX40 agonist ivuxolimab. The receptors here all came from an adult with an advanced solid tumor such as melanoma, head and neck, liver or kidney cancer.

This chain links TRBV6-6 with TRBJ1-3; D not resolved. Germline V gene lookup returns CDR1 MNHNY and CDR2 SVGAGI (reference sequence). The V gene lost 5 bases and the J gene lost 1 base, with 12 bases spanning the gap. This CDR3 is built from 15 residues. In DNA form, the CDR3 reads TGTGCCAGCAGTCCCACGATCACGTCTGGAAACACCATATATTTT. This codes for CASSPTITSGNTIYF.

This chain joins TRBV29-1 and TRBJ2-7; 10 nucleotides align to TRBD1. V shed 6 bases, J shed 2 bases, and the junction held 4 bases outside the gene matches. The germline gives CDR1 SQVTM, CDR2 ANQGSEA. The CDR3 contains 13 residues. The CDR3 protein is CSVVGQGPYEQYF. As DNA, the CDR3 is TGCAGCGTAGTGGGACAGGGGCCCTACGAGCAGTACTTC.

The V gene is TRBV30, the J gene TRBJ1-6; D is unresolved. Trimming left V 3 bases short and J 10 bases short, with 10 bases between. Germline assignment: CDR1 GTSNPN and CDR2 SVGIG (reference sequence). The CDR3 loop spans 12 amino acids. The CDR3 DNA is TGTGCCTGGAGAAGGGAGAGATCACCCCTCCACTTT. This translates into CAWRRERSPLHF.

This clone was observed a single time. Other DNA sequences in the same sample also yield this CDR3. The chain couples TRBV6-5 to TRBJ2-2; 9 positions match TRBD2. V shed 10 bases, J shed 6 bases, and the junction held 9 bases outside the gene matches. Germline V lookup: CDR1 MNHEY, CDR2 SVGAGI. The CDR3 is made up of 14 amino acids. The CDR3 here is CATAGGRGAGELFF. The CDR3 DNA sequence: TGTGCCACGGCGGGGGGGCGAGGGGCCGGGGAGCTGTTTTTT.

The gene calls are TRBV27 and TRBJ1-4; D perhaps matches TRBD1 (6 bases). Germline-derived CDR1 and CDR2 are MNHEY and SMNVEV (reference sequence). V was shortened by 5 bases and J by 3 bases, with 13 bases between the two germline ends. This CDR3 contains 15 residues. The CDR3 DNA sequence: TGTGCCAGCAGTCCTCGAGGGGGAGCTAATGAAAAACTGTTTTTT. It specifies CASSPRGGANEKLFF.

The chain joins TRBV7-9 to TRBJ1-2; D is undetermined. This CDR3 is 12 amino acids long. Per the germline V gene, CDR1 is SEHNR and CDR2 is FQNEAQ (reference sequence). The germline V and J ends were trimmed by 7 bases and 1 base, with 7 bases remaining between them. CDR3 sequence reads: CASNRNNYGYTF. The CDR3 DNA is TGTGCCAGCAATAGGAATAACTATGGCTACACCTTC.

The chain has TRBV30 and TRBJ2-7, with D uncertain. Trimming took off 2 bases at V and 2 bases at J, with 10 bases between the two ends. This CDR3 contains 13 residues. Germline CDR1 GTSNPN, CDR2 SVGIG (reference sequence). CDR3 loop: CAWSKSSTYEQYF. The CDR3 DNA follows: TGTGCCTGGAGTAAATCGAGTACCTACGAGCAGTACTTC.

The chain recombines TRBV18 with TRBJ1-1, with unresolved D. Trimming removed 6 bases from V and 2 bases from J, with 13 bases in between. Germline CDR1 is KGHSH and CDR2 is LQKENI. The CDR3 is made up of 14 amino acids. The CDR3 DNA reads TGTGCCAGCTCCCCGGGCCTCACAAACACTGAAGCTTTCTTT. It yields the protein CASSPGLTNTEAFF.

This clone was counted once. The chain combines TRBV11-1 with TRBJ1-5; D is unresolved. Germline CDR1 SGHAT, CDR2 FQDESV (reference sequence). Trimming shortened V by 5 bases and J by 5 bases, and 10 bases separated the two germline ends. The CDR3 runs 13 residues. CDR3 protein: CASSPGRDQPQHF. CDR3 nucleotide sequence: TGTGCCAGCAGCCCCGGGCGGGATCAGCCCCAGCATTTT. The full variable domain, rest sourced from reference TRBV11-1 and TRBJ1-5, is EAEVAQSPRYKITEKSQAVAFWCDPISGHATLYWYRQILGQGPELLVQFQDESVVDDSQLPKDRFSAERLKGVDSTLKIQPAELGDSAMYLCASSPGRDQPQHFGDGTRLSIL.

The V gene is TRBV7-2, the J gene TRBJ1-2, with 8 nucleotides matching TRBD1. Germline CDR1 is SGHTA and CDR2 is FQGNSA. Trimming at V came to 4 bases and at J to 7 bases, leaving 5 bases not matched to a gene. This CDR3 comprises 13 residues. The CDR3 sequence: CASSSPGGGGYTF. The CDR3 bases are TGTGCCAGCAGCTCCCCAGGGGGCGGTGGCTACACCTTC.

This clone was seen just once. Germline is not matched at one junction end, which may reflect a read error. The chain uses TRBV4-1 and TRBJ2-7; possibly TRBD1 for D (5 bases). Per germline, CDR1 MGHRA and CDR2 YSYEKL. The CDR3 spans 16 residues. CDR3 DNA: TGCGCCAGCAGCCAAGAAAAGTCGGCAGGGTCCTCCGAGCAGTACTTC. It translates to CASSQEKSAGSSEQYF.

The chain uses TRBV6-5 and TRBJ1-5; 9 nucleotides agree with TRBD1. This CDR3 spans 13 amino acids. Trimming took 5 bases from V and 10 from J; bases not matched to a gene: 6. The germline gives CDR1 MNHEY, CDR2 SVGAGI. In DNA, the CDR3 is TGTGCCAGCAGTGAATGGGACAGGGAACCCCAGCATTTT. As protein: CASSEWDREPQHF.

This rearrangement joins TRBV23-1 to TRBJ2-3; D may be TRBD1 (6 bases). TRBV23-1 is an open reading frame whose function is uncertain. The CDR3 is made up of 16 amino acids. V lost 0 bases and J 2 bases, leaving 12 bases between the germline ends. Here the CDR3 DNA reads TGCGCCAGCAGTCAATCGATCCAGGGGACCACAGATACGCAGTATTTT. Its translation is CASSQSIQGTTDTQYF.

The CDR3 spells CASKPSGTDFYGYTF. CDR3 bases: TGTGCCAGTAAACCCTCGGGGACAGATTTCTATGGCTACACCTTC. This chain joins TRBV19 and TRBJ1-2; 7 positions agree with TRBD1. Germline CDR1 is LNHDA and CDR2 is SQIVND (reference sequence). The CDR3 is 15 residues long. J was trimmed by 4 bases and V by 7 bases; bases with no gene match: 12.

The genes are TRBV9 and TRBJ2-5, with D possibly TRBD2 on 5 matching bases. The germline CDR1 and CDR2 sequences are SGDLS and YYNGEE. The length of the CDR3 is 14 residues. The V end was cut by 3 bases, the J end by 5 bases, with 14 bases between. CDR3 in DNA: TGTGCCAGCAGCGCCACGACGGGAACTGAGACCCAGTACTTC. This encodes CASSATTGTETQYF.

V and J are TRBV5-4 and TRBJ1-3; 9 nucleotides line up with TRBD1. The V gene's germline CDR1 is SGHNT and CDR2 YYREEE (reference sequence). CDR3 length equals 17 residues. V was clipped by 0 bases and J by 0 bases; unmatched bases: 4. This CDR3 is CASSLGGTGISGNTIYF. CDR3 DNA sequence: TGTGCCAGCAGCTTGGGAGGGACAGGGATCTCTGGAAACACCATATATTTT.

Of note for this clone: One end of the junction is discordant with germline, which a read error may explain. The rearrangement links TRBV7-2 to TRBJ2-1; D might be TRBD2 (6 bases). The germline V gene has CDR1 SGHTA and CDR2 FQGNSA. This CDR3 contains 15 residues. Written as DNA, the CDR3 is TGTGCCGGCAGCTCCCGGAGGGGAGGAAAGAATGAGCAGTTCTTC. This codes for CAGSSRRGGKNEQFF.

J is TRBJ1-6 and V is TRBV5-4; D gene uncertain. V was pared by 5 bases and J by 0 bases, with 15 bases between. The CDR3 runs 17 residues. Looked up from germline, CDR1 is SGHNT and CDR2 is YYREEE (reference sequence). As DNA, the CDR3 is TGTGCCAGCAGTCCCGGGCCGCGAAGCTCCTATAATTCACCCCTCCACTTT. Translated: CASSPGPRSSYNSPLHF.

V gene TRBV4-1 combines with J gene TRBJ1-3, with D possibly matching TRBD1 (6 bases). The CDR3 consists of 15 residues. Germline V gene data show CDR1 as MGHRA and CDR2 as YSYEKL. V lost 0 bases to trimming and J lost 4 bases, with 10 bases between them. The CDR3 DNA follows: TGCGCCAGCAGCCAAGAAGGGGGAAGGGGAAACACCATATATTTT. Amino acids: CASSQEGGRGNTIYF.

The chain combines TRBV7-6 with TRBJ2-2; no reliable D call. With 1 base removed from V and 2 bases from J, the gap between germline ends came to 23 bases. The germline gives CDR1 SGHVS, CDR2 FNYEAQ. This CDR3 spans 20 amino acids. CDR3 nucleotide sequence: TGTGCCAGCAGCTTAGGTTTTAAGGGCCTCAGAATAGGCAACACCGGGGAGCTGTTTTTT. Translation: CASSLGFKGLRIGNTGELFF.